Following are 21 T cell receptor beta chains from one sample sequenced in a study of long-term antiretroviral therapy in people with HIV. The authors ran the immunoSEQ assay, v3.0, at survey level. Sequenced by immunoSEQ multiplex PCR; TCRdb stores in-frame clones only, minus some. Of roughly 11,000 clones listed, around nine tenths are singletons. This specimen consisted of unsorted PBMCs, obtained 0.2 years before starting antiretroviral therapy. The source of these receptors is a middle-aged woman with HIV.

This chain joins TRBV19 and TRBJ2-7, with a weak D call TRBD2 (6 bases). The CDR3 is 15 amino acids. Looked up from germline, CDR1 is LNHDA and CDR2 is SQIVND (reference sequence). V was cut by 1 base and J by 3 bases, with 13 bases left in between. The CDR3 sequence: CASSIVRGSLYEQYF. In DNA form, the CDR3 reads TGTGCCAGTAGTATAGTTCGGGGGTCTCTCTACGAGCAGTACTTC.

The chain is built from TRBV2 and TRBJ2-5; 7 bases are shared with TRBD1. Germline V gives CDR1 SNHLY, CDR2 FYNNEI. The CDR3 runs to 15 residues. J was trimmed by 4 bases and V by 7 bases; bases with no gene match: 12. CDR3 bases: TGTGCCAGCAACCTTGAGGGGGCGCCGCGAGAGACCCAGTACTTC. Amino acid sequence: CASNLEGAPRETQYF.

The CDR3 loop is CASSFTAGEETQYF. The CDR3 DNA is TGCGCCAGCAGCTTTACCGCAGGGGAAGAGACCCAGTACTTC. J is TRBJ2-5 and V is TRBV5-1, with a tentative D call TRBD1 (6 bases). The CDR3 sequence is 14 residues long. V lost 2 bases, J lost 3 bases, and 11 bases lay in between. Germline CDR1 is SGHRS and CDR2 is YFSETQ. Combining the CDR3 with reference TRBV5-1 and TRBJ2-5 gives the whole variable domain KAGVTQTPRYLIKTRGQQVTLSCSPISGHRSVSWYQQTPGQGLQFLFEYFSETQRNKGNFPGRFSGRQFSNSRSEMNVSTLELGDSALYLCASSFTAGEETQYFGPGTRLLVL.

The CDR3 loop reads CASSQQGSNEKLFF. In DNA, the CDR3 is TGTGCCAGCAGCCAACAGGGTTCTAATGAAAAACTGTTTTTT. The J gene is TRBJ1-4, the V gene TRBV27; possibly TRBD1 for D (6 bases). The V and J ends lost 6 bases and 3 bases respectively, with 11 bases between them. The CDR3 totals 14 residues. Per the germline V gene, CDR1 is MNHEY and CDR2 is SMNVEV (reference sequence).

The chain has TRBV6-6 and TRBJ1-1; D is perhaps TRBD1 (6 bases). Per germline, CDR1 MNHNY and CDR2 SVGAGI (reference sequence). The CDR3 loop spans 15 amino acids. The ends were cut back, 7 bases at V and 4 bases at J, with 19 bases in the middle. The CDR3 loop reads CASTLGRGSSTEAFF. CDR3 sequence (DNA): TGTGCCAGCACCTTGGGTAGGGGGTCCTCCACTGAAGCTTTCTTT.

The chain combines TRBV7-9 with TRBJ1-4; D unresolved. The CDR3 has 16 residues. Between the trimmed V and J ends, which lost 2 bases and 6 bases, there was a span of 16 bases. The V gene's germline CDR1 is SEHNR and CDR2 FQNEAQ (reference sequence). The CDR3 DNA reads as TGTGCCAGCAGCTTATTCTCGGGTGGGGTAGATGAAAAACTGTTTTTT. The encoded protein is CASSLFSGGVDEKLFF.

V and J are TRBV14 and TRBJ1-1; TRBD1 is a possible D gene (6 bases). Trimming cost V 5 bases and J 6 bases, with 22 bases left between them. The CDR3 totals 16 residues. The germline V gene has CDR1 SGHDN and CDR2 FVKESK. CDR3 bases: TGTGCCAGCAGCAAAAATACGGGTGTGGGGGGCGCTGAAGCTTTCTTT. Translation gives CASSKNTGVGGAEAFF.

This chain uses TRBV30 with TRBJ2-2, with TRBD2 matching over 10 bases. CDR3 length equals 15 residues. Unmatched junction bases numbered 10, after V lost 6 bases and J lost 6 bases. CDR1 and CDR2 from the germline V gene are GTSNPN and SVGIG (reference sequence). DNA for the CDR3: TGTGCCTGCAACACCGGGACTAGCGATCCCGGGGAGCTGTTTTTT. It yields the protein CACNTGTSDPGELFF.

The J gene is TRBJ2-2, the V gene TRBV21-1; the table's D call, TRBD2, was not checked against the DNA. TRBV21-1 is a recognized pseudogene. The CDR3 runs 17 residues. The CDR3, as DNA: TGTGCCAACAGACTAGCGGGGGCGGAAGCGAACACCGGGGAGCTGTTTTTT. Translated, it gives CANRLAGAEANTGELFF.

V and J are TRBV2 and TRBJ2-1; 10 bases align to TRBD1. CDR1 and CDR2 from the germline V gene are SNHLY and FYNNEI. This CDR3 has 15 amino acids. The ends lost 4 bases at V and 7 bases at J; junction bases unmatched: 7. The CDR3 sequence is CASSGDRGGVNEQFF. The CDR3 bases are TGTGCCAGCAGTGGGGACAGGGGTGGGGTAAATGAGCAGTTCTTC.

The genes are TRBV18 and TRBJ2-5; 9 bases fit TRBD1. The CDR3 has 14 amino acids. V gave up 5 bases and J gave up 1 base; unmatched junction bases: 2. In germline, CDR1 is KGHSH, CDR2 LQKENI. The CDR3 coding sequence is TGTGCCAGCTCAAAGGACAGGGGCCAAGAGACCCAGTACTTC. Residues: CASSKDRGQETQYF.

CDR3 in DNA: TGTGCCAGCAGCCCTGGGGCGTTAGCCAAAAACATTCAGTACTTC. It codes for CASSPGALAKNIQYF. The chain combines TRBV5-4 with TRBJ2-4; perhaps TRBD1 as D (5 bases). V was pared by 4 bases and J by 0 bases, with 11 bases between. There are 15 residues in the CDR3. In germline, CDR1 is SGHNT, CDR2 YYREEE (reference sequence).

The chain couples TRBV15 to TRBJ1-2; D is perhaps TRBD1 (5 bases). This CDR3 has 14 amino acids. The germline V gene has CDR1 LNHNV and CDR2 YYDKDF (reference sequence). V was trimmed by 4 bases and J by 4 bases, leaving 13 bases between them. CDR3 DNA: TGTGCCACCAGCAAAGTCCCGGGGGGCTATGGCTACACCTTC. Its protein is CATSKVPGGYGYTF.

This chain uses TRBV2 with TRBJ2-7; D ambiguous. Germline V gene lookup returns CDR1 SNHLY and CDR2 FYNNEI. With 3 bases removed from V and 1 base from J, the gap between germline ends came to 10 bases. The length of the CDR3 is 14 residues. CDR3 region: CASSDTWSSYEQYF. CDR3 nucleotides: TGTGCCAGCAGTGACACGTGGTCTTCCTACGAGCAGTACTTC.

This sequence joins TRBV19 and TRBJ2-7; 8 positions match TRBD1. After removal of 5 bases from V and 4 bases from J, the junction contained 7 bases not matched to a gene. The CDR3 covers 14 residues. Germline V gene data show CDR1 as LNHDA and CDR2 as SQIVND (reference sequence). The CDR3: CASSEATGVYEQYF. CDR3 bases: TGTGCCAGTAGTGAGGCGACAGGGGTATACGAGCAGTACTTC.

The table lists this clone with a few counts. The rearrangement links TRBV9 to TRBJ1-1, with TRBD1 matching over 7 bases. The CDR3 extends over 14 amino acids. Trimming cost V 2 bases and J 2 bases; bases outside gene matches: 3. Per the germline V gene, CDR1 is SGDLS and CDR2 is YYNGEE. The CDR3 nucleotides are TGTGCCAGCAGCGTGCAGGGGGACAACACTGAAGCTTTCTTT. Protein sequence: CASSVQGDNTEAFF. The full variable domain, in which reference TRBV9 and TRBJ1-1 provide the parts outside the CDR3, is DSGVTQTPKHLITATGQRVTLRCSPRSGDLSVYWYQQSLDQGLQFLIQYYNGEERAKGNILERFSAQQFPDLHSELNLSSLELGDSALYFCASSVQGDNTEAFFGQGTRLTVV.

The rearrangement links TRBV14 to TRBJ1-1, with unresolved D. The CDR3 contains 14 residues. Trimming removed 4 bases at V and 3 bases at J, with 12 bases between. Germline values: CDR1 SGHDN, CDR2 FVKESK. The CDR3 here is CASSLSGVDTEAFF. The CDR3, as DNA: TGTGCCAGCAGCCTTTCAGGAGTGGACACTGAAGCTTTCTTT.

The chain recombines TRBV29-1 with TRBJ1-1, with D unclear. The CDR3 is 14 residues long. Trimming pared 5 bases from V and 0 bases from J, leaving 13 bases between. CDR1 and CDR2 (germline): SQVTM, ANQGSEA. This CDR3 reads CSVQRQDLNTEAFF. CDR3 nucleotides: TGCAGCGTTCAACGTCAGGACCTGAACACTGAAGCTTTCTTT.

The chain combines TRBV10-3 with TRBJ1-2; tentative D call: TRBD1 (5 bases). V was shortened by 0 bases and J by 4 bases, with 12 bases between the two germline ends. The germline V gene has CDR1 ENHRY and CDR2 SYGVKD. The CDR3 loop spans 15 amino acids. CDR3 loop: CAISESAGLSYGYTF. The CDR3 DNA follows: TGTGCCATCAGTGAGTCGGCAGGGTTGAGCTATGGCTACACCTTC.

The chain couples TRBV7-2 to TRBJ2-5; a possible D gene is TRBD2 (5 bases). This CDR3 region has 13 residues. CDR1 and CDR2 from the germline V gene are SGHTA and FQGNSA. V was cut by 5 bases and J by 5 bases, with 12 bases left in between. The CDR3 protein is CASSLARGETQYF. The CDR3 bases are TGTGCCAGCAGCCTGGCTAGAGGGGAGACCCAGTACTTC. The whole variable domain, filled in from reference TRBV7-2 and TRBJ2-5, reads GAGVSQSPSNKVTEKGKDVELRCDPISGHTALYWYRQSLGQGLEFLIYFQGNSAPDKSGLPSDRFSAERTGGSVSTLTIQRTQQEDSAVYLCASSLARGETQYFGPGTRLLVL.

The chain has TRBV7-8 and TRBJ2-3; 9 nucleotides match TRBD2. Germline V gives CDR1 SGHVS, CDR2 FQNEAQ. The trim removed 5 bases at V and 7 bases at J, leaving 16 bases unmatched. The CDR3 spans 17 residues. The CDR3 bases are TGTGCCAGCAGCCCAGGCCCCGCGGCGGGGGGGCCTAATACGCAGTATTTT. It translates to CASSPGPAAGGPNTQYF.